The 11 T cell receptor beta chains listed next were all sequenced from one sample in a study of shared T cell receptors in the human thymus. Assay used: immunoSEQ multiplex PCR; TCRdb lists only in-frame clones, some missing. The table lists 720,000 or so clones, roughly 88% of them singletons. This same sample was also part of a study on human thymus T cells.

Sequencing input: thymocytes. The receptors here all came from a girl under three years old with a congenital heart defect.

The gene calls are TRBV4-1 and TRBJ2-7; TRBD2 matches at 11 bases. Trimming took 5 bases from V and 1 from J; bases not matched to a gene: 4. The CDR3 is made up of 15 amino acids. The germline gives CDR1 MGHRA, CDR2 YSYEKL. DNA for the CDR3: TGCGCCAGCAGCTACCTAGCGGGGGGTTCCTACGAGCAGTACTTC. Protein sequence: CASSYLAGGSYEQYF.

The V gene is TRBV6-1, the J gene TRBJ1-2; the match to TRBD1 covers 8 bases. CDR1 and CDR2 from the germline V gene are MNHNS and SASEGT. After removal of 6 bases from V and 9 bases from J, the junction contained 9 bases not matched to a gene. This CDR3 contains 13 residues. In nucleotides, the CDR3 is TGTGCCAGCAGCCCCGGACAGGGTACTTGCTACACCTTC. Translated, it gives CASSPGQGTCYTF.

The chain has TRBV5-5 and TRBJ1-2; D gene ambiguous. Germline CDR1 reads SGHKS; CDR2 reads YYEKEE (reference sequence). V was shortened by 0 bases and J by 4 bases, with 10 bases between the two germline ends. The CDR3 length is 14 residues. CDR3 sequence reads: CASSLAMCSYGYTF. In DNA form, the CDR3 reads TGTGCCAGCAGCTTGGCCATGTGTTCCTATGGCTACACCTTC.

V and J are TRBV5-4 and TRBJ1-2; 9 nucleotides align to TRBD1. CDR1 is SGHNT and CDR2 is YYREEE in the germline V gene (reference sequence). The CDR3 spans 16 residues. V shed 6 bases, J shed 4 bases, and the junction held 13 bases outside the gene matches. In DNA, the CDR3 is TGTGCCAGCACCACCGGGACAGGGAGGGATACCTATGGCTACACCTTC. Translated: CASTTGTGRDTYGYTF.

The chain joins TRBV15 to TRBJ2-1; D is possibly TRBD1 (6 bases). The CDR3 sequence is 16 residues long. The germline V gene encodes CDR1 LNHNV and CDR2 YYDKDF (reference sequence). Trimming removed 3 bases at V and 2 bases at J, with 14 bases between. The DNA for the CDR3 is TGTGCCACCAGCAGCCAACACAGGGCTCCCTACAATGAGCAGTTCTTC. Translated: CATSSQHRAPYNEQFF. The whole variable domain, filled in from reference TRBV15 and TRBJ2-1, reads DAMVIQNPRYQVTQFGKPVTLSCSQTLNHNVMYWYQQKSSQAPKLLFHYYDKDFNNEADTPDNFQSRRPNTSFCFLDIRSPGLGDTAMYLCATSSQHRAPYNEQFFGPGTRLTVL.

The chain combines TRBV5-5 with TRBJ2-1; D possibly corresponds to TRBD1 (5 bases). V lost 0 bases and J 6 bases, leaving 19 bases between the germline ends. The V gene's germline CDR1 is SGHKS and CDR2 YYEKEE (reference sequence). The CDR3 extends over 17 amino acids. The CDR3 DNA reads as TGTGCCAGCAGCTTGGGGTCCCGGATGACAGATCCCAATGAGCAGTTCTTC. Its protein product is CASSLGSRMTDPNEQFF.

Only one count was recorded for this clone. CDR3 protein: CASSLVGGQPQHF. The CDR3 DNA sequence: TGCGCCAGCAGCTTGGTTGGGGGGCAGCCCCAGCATTTT. V usage is TRBV5-1 and J usage is TRBJ1-5, with a tentative D call TRBD1 (5 bases). Per the germline V gene, CDR1 is SGHRS and CDR2 is YFSETQ. V was clipped by 0 bases and J by 7 bases, with 8 bases between them. This CDR3 region has 13 residues.

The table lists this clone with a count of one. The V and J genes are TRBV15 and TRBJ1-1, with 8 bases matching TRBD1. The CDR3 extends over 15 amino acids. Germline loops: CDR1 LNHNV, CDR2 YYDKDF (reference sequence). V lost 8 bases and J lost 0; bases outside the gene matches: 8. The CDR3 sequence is CATYRQGNVNTEAFF. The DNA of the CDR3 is TGTGCCACCTATCGACAGGGGAACGTGAACACTGAAGCTTTCTTT.

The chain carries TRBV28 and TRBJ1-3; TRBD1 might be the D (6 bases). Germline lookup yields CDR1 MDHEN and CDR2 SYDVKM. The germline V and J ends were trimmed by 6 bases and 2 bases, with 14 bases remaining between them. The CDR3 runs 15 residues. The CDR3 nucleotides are TGTGCCAGCAGGGAAGCGGGGGGCCCTGGAAACACCATATATTTT. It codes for CASREAGGPGNTIYF.

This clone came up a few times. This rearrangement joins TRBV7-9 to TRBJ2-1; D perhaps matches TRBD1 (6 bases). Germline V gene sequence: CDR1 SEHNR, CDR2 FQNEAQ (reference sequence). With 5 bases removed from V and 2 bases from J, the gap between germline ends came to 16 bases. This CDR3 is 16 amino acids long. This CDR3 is CASSPEQGATYNEQFF. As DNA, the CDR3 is TGTGCCAGCAGCCCCGAACAGGGCGCTACCTACAATGAGCAGTTCTTC.

The CDR3 reads CASKHSGQGGNTGELFF. The CDR3 region has the DNA TGTGCCAGCAAACATTCCGGACAGGGGGGGAACACCGGGGAGCTGTTTTTT. V gene TRBV5-6 combines with J gene TRBJ2-2; TRBD1 agrees at 10 bases. CDR1 is SGHDT and CDR2 is YYEEEE in the germline V gene. V shed 6 bases, J shed 1 base, and the junction held 9 bases outside the gene matches. This CDR3 has 17 amino acids.